The 27 T cell receptor beta chains given below trace back to one sample, sequenced in a study of blood T cell repertoires in COVID-19. Sequenced by immunoSEQ multiplex PCR; TCRdb stores in-frame clones only, minus some. The sample includes around 130,000 clones, around nine tenths of them seen just once. The specimen sequenced was peripheral blood. All receptors derive from a man between 70 and 80 years old with active COVID-19.

The V and J genes are TRBV24-1 and TRBJ2-1; D call uncertain. Germline CDR1 and CDR2: KGHDR and SFDVKD. V lost 4 bases and J lost 0, with 12 bases in between. The CDR3 is made up of 16 amino acids. The CDR3 sequence is CATSDRGTSSYNEQFF. Here the CDR3 DNA reads TGTGCCACCAGTGACCGCGGTACCAGCTCCTACAATGAGCAGTTCTTC.

The genes are TRBV28 and TRBJ1-2, with TRBD1 identical over 10 bases. Germline V CDR1 and CDR2: MDHEN, SYDVKM. The length of the CDR3 is 14 residues. The trim removed 5 bases at V and 5 bases at J, leaving 5 bases unmatched. This chain's CDR3 is CASSTPGQGYGYTF. The CDR3 DNA is TGTGCCAGCAGTACCCCGGGACAGGGGTATGGCTACACCTTC.

V gene TRBV6-1 combines with J gene TRBJ2-7; tentatively, D is TRBD1 (6 bases). This CDR3 spans 15 amino acids. V lost 0 bases and J 3 bases, leaving 12 bases between the germline ends. CDR1 and CDR2 (germline): MNHNS, SASEGT. The CDR3 nucleotides read TGTGCCAGCAGTGAAGCCGGGACAACCTTCTACGAGCAGTACTTC. Translation gives CASSEAGTTFYEQYF.

This chain uses TRBV7-3 with TRBJ2-1; TRBD2 aligns across 10 bases. Unmatched junction bases numbered 6, after V lost 6 bases and J lost 4 bases. Germline V gene lookup returns CDR1 SGHTA and CDR2 FQGTGA. CDR3 length: 15 amino acids. CDR3 sequence (DNA): TGTGCCAGCAGTTCCACTAGCGGGAATTACAATGAGCAGTTCTTC. It is translated as CASSSTSGNYNEQFF.

This clone appeared a single time. The rearrangement joins TRBV24-1 to TRBJ2-1; the match to TRBD2 covers 11 bases. Germline V CDR1 and CDR2: KGHDR, SFDVKD. The V and J ends lost 0 bases and 8 bases, in that order; junction bases with no gene match: 5. The CDR3 is 16 residues long. The DNA for the CDR3 is TGTGCCACCAGTGATTTGACTAGCGGGAGTCTCTATGAGCAGTTCTTC. This codes for CATSDLTSGSLYEQFF.

The genes are TRBV5-1 and TRBJ2-7; D gene ambiguous. In germline, CDR1 is SGHRS, CDR2 YFSETQ. The germline V and J ends were trimmed by 5 bases and 2 bases, with 5 bases remaining between them. CDR3 length: 11 residues. CDR3 loop: CASRSAYEQYF. The CDR3 coding sequence is TGCGCCAGCAGGTCAGCCTACGAGCAGTACTTC.

V and J are TRBV9 and TRBJ2-3; 10 bases are a match to TRBD2. The CDR3 covers 15 residues. Per the germline V gene, CDR1 is SGDLS and CDR2 is YYNGEE. The junction had 7 bases not matched to a gene; V was cut back by 4 bases and J by 5 bases. The DNA for the CDR3 is TGTGCCAGCAGCCGTCTAGCGGGAGCTGAAGATACGCAGTATTTT. It codes for CASSRLAGAEDTQYF.

The chain joins TRBV5-4 to TRBJ2-7; TRBD1 might be the D (5 bases). The germline V gene encodes CDR1 SGHNT and CDR2 YYREEE (reference sequence). CDR3 length: 15 residues. V lost 3 bases and J lost 5, with 18 bases in between. The CDR3 is CASSSPGPGIHEQYF. The CDR3 bases are TGTGCCAGCAGCTCACCGGGCCCAGGGATCCACGAGCAGTACTTC.

J is TRBJ1-3 and V is TRBV7-8; 7 nucleotides agree with TRBD1. CDR1 SGHVS and CDR2 FQNEAQ come from the germline V gene. J was trimmed by 4 bases and V by 5 bases; bases with no gene match: 5. This CDR3 region has 14 residues. Here the CDR3 reads CASSDSGQGNTIYF. The CDR3 coding sequence is TGTGCCAGCAGCGACTCGGGACAGGGAAACACCATATATTTT.

This chain links TRBV29-1 with TRBJ1-4; 7 nucleotides match TRBD1. The germline CDR1 and CDR2 sequences are SQVTM and ANQGSEA. V shed 1 base, J shed 8 bases, and the junction held 7 bases outside the gene matches. The CDR3 runs to 14 residues. CDR3 nucleotides: TGCAGCGTTGAAGCCCTGGGACAGCGGGAAAAACTGTTTTTT. It translates to CSVEALGQREKLFF.

This rearrangement joins TRBV5-1 to TRBJ1-2, with a tentative D call TRBD1 (5 bases). The germline V gene has CDR1 SGHRS and CDR2 YFSETQ. V was cut by 5 bases and J by 4 bases, with 12 bases left in between. The CDR3 sequence is 13 residues long. This CDR3 is CASSGGEAYGYTF. CDR3 nucleotides: TGCGCCAGCAGTGGAGGGGAAGCCTATGGCTACACCTTC. Together with reference TRBV5-1 and TRBJ1-2, the CDR3 gives the full variable domain: KAGVTQTPRYLIKTRGQQVTLSCSPISGHRSVSWYQQTPGQGLQFLFEYFSETQRNKGNFPGRFSGRQFSNSRSEMNVSTLELGDSALYLCASSGGEAYGYTFGSGTRLTVV.

The chain carries TRBV6-2 or TRBV6-3 and TRBJ1-1; 7 bases are shared with TRBD1. CDR1 is MNHEY and CDR2 is SVGEGT in the germline V gene. The J segment lost 7 bases and the V segment lost 2 bases, leaving 10 bases of the junction unmatched. The length of the CDR3 is 15 residues. CDR3 loop: CASSYTGTEMHEAFF. The CDR3 DNA follows: TGTGCCAGCAGTTACACCGGGACAGAGATGCATGAAGCTTTCTTT.

In its sample, this clone was seen a few times. V and J are TRBV18 and TRBJ1-1; possibly TRBD1 for D (6 bases). The CDR3 covers 13 residues. V lost 5 bases and J 2 bases, leaving 9 bases between the germline ends. Looked up from germline, CDR1 is KGHSH and CDR2 is LQKENI. The CDR3 DNA reads TGTGCCAGCTCATGGACAGCAAACACTGAAGCTTTCTTT. This translates into CASSWTANTEAFF.

The chain joins TRBV28 to TRBJ1-6; 7 nucleotides agree with TRBD1. Germline lookup yields CDR1 MDHEN and CDR2 SYDVKM. Trimming took 10 bases from V and 10 from J; bases not matched to a gene: 10. CDR3 length: 13 residues. The CDR3 bases are TGTGCCACTCTACGACAGGGTAACTCACCCCTCCACTTT. Translated, it gives CATLRQGNSPLHF.

This clone was observed a few times. The V gene is TRBV9, the J gene TRBJ1-2; TRBD1 matches at 8 bases. Germline loops: CDR1 SGDLS, CDR2 YYNGEE. The V gene end was trimmed by 1 base and the J gene end by 0 bases; junction bases not matched to a gene: 5. The CDR3 contains 16 residues. CDR3 loop: CASSVSPGQANYGYTF. CDR3 bases: TGTGCCAGCAGCGTAAGCCCGGGACAGGCTAACTATGGCTACACCTTC.

This clone was observed a single time. This chain joins TRBV28 and TRBJ1-1; D remains unclear. Trimming removed 4 bases from V and 2 bases from J, with 11 bases in between. CDR1 and CDR2 from the germline V gene are MDHEN and SYDVKM. The CDR3 sequence is 14 residues long. The CDR3 coding sequence is TGTGCCAGCAGTTACTCCGGGAGCAACACTGAAGCTTTCTTT. Amino acid sequence: CASSYSGSNTEAFF. The variable domain in full, completed from reference TRBV28 and TRBJ1-1, reads DVKVTQSSRYLVKRTGEKVFLECVQDMDHENMFWYRQDPGLGLRLIYFSYDVKMKEKGDIPEGYSVSREKKERFSLILESASTNQTSMYLCASSYSGSNTEAFFGQGTRLTVV.

The CDR3 nucleotides are TGTGCCAGCTCTAACAAGGAGGGCACTGAAGCTTTCTTT. It translates to CASSNKEGTEAFF. J is TRBJ1-1 and V is TRBV18; no clear D. CDR1 and CDR2 from the germline V gene are KGHSH and LQKENI. The V end was cut by 6 bases, the J end by 4 bases, with 12 bases between. This CDR3 is 13 amino acids long. Using reference TRBV18 and TRBJ1-1 for the parts outside the CDR3, the full variable domain is NAGVMQNPRHLVRRRGQEARLRCSPMKGHSHVYWYRQLPEEGLKFMVYLQKENIIDESGMPKERFSAEFPKEGPSILRIQQVVRGDSAAYFCASSNKEGTEAFFGQGTRLTVV.

This chain connects TRBV10-2 to TRBJ2-5; D remains ambiguous. Germline V gene lookup returns CDR1 WSHSY and CDR2 SAAADI. Deletions cut 10 bases from V and 7 bases from J, with 19 bases between. This CDR3 is 13 amino acids long. CDR3 loop: CATRLTETGTQYF. CDR3 in DNA: TGCGCCACCCGACTCACGGAGACCGGGACCCAGTACTTC.

The chain is built from TRBV27 and TRBJ2-7; 12 bases match TRBD2. V lost 4 bases, J lost 1 base, and 11 bases stayed unmatched. The CDR3 is 18 residues long. Germline values: CDR1 MNHEY, CDR2 SMNVEV (reference sequence). This CDR3 is CASSSLLAGGISSYEQYF. The DNA for the CDR3 is TGTGCCAGCAGTTCCCTCCTAGCGGGAGGGATTTCATCCTACGAGCAGTACTTC.

The rearrangement uses TRBV24-1 and TRBJ2-1, with 10 positions matching TRBD1. With V trimmed by 2 bases and J by 7 bases, 10 bases remained unmatched. The CDR3 has 17 residues. Per germline, CDR1 KGHDR and CDR2 SFDVKD. CDR3 nucleotides: TGTGCCACCAGTGATTCGAGCGGGACAGGGGTCCGTAATGAGCAGTTCTTC. It specifies CATSDSSGTGVRNEQFF.

The chain carries TRBV7-3 and TRBJ2-1, with TRBD1 identical over 8 bases. The germline V gene encodes CDR1 SGHTA and CDR2 FQGTGA. Trimming took 4 bases from V and 8 from J; bases not matched to a gene: 10. The CDR3 covers 15 residues. CDR3 amino acids: CASSSSGTGLDEQFF. The CDR3 DNA sequence: TGTGCCAGCAGCTCTTCCGGGACAGGTCTCGATGAGCAGTTCTTC.

V is TRBV18 and J is TRBJ2-5; possibly TRBD1 for D (6 bases). The length of the CDR3 is 14 residues. Germline CDR1 is KGHSH and CDR2 is LQKENI. Trimming removed 6 bases from V and 5 bases from J, with 16 bases in between. CDR3: CASSRGLTGETQYF. The DNA of the CDR3 is TGTGCCAGCTCCCGCGGGTTAACAGGGGAGACCCAGTACTTC.

This chain joins TRBV30 and TRBJ2-7; 11 bases align to TRBD2. Germline CDR1 is GTSNPN and CDR2 is SVGIG (reference sequence). V shed 0 bases and J 3 bases; nucleotides not matched to a gene: 16. The CDR3 has 19 residues. CDR3 DNA: TGTGCCTGGAGTGTAAAGGCTGCAGGGGCTAGCGGGAGGAACTACGAGCAGTACTTC. This codes for CAWSVKAAGASGRNYEQYF.

This clone has just one count. The chain recombines TRBV15 with TRBJ1-5; the D gene is possibly TRBD1 (6 bases). CDR1 LNHNV and CDR2 YYDKDF come from the germline V gene (reference sequence). The CDR3 is 13 amino acids. V was trimmed by 7 bases and J by 3 bases, leaving 10 bases between them. The CDR3 loop reads CATTDRFNQPQHF. The CDR3 DNA reads TGTGCCACCACTGACAGGTTCAATCAGCCCCAGCATTTT.

The J gene is TRBJ2-7, the V gene TRBV30, with D perhaps matching TRBD2 (6 bases). V was cut by 2 bases and J by 4 bases, with 15 bases left in between. The germline V gene has CDR1 GTSNPN and CDR2 SVGIG (reference sequence). This CDR3 has 14 amino acids. DNA of the CDR3: TGTGCCTGGAGTATAGAGCGGAGGGGTTACGAGCAGTACTTC. Its translation is CAWSIERRGYEQYF.

This sequence joins TRBV10-3 and TRBJ1-6; 7 bases fit TRBD1. CDR3 size: 14 residues. V lost 6 bases, J lost 9 bases, and 8 bases stayed unmatched. Germline assignment: CDR1 ENHRY and CDR2 SYGVKD. CDR3 sequence: CAIRETTGRSPLHF. DNA of the CDR3: TGTGCCATCAGAGAAACGACAGGGCGTTCACCCCTCCACTTT.

The chain links TRBV6-2 or TRBV6-3 to TRBJ1-5; D uncertain. This CDR3 comprises 17 residues. Germline V lookup: CDR1 MNHEY, CDR2 SVGEGT. V was clipped by 6 bases and J by 1 base, with 19 bases between them. This CDR3 reads CASSIGRVARSNQPQHF. CDR3 bases: TGTGCCAGCAGCATCGGACGGGTAGCGAGGAGCAATCAGCCCCAGCATTTT.